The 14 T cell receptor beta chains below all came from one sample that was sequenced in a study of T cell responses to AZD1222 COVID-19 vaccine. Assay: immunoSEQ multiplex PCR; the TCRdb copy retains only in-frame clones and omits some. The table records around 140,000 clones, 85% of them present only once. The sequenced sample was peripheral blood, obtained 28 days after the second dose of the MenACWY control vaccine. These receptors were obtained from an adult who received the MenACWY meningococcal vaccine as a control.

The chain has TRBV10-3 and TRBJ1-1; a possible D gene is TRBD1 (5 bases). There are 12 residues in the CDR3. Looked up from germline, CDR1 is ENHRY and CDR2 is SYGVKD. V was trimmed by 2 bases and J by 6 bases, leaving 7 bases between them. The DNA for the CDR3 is TGTGCCATCAGTGAGGGGGGGGCTGAAGCTTTCTTT. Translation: CAISEGGAEAFF.

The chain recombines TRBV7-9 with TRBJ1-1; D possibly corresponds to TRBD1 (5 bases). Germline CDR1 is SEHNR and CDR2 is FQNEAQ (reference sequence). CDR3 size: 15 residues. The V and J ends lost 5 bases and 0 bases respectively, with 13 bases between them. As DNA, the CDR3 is TGTGCCAGCAGCGGATGGACGGACATGAACACTGAAGCTTTCTTT. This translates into CASSGWTDMNTEAFF.

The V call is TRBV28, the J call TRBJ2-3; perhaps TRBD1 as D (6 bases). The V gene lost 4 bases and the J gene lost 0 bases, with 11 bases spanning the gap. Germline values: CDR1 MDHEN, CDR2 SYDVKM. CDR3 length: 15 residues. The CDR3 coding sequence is TGTGCCAGCAGTTCTAGACAGGCTAGCACAGATACGCAGTATTTT. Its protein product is CASSSRQASTDTQYF.

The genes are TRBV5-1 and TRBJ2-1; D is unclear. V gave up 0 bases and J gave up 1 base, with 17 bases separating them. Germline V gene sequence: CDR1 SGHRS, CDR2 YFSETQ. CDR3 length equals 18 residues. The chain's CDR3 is CASSLEWAASRSYNEQFF. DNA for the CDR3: TGCGCCAGCAGCTTGGAGTGGGCAGCCTCCCGATCCTACAATGAGCAGTTCTTC. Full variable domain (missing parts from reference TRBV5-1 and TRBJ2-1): KAGVTQTPRYLIKTRGQQVTLSCSPISGHRSVSWYQQTPGQGLQFLFEYFSETQRNKGNFPGRFSGRQFSNSRSEMNVSTLELGDSALYLCASSLEWAASRSYNEQFFGPGTRLTVL.

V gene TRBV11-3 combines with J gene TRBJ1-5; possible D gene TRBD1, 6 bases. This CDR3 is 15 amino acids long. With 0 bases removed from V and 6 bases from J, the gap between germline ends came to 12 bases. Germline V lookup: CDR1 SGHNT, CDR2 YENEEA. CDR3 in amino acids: CASSLDFGGAQPQHF. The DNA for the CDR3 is TGTGCCAGCAGCTTAGACTTCGGGGGCGCTCAGCCCCAGCATTTT.

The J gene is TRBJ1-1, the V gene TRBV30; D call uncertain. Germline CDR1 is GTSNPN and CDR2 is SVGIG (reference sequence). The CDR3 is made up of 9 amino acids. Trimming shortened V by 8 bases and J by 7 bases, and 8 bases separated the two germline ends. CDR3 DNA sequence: TGTGCCGCGGAACATGAAGCTTTCTTT. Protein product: CAAEHEAFF. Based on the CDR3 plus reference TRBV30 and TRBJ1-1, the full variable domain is SQTIHQWPATLVQPVGSPLSLECTVEGTSNPNLYWYRQAAGRGLQLLFYSVGIGQISSEVPQNLSASRPQDRQFILSSKKLLLSDSGFYLCAAEHEAFFGQGTRLTVV.

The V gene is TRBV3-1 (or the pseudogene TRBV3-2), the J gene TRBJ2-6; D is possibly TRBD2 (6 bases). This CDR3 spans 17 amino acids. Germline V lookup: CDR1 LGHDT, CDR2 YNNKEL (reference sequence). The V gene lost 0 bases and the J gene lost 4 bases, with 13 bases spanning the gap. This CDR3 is CASSQDFGGKGANVLTF. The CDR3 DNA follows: TGTGCCAGCAGCCAAGACTTTGGAGGGAAAGGGGCCAACGTCCTGACTTTC.

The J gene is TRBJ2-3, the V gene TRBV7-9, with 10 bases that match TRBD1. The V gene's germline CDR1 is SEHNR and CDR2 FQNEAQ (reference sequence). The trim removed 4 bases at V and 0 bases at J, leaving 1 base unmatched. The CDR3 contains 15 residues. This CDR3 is CASSSGQGSTDTQYF. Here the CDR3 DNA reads TGTGCCAGCAGCTCGGGACAGGGGAGCACAGATACGCAGTATTTT.

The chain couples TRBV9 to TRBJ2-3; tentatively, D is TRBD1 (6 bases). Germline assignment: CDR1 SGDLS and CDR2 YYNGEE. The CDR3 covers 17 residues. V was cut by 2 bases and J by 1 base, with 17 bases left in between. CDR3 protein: CASSVPRRTVGTDTQYF. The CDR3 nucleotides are TGTGCCAGCAGCGTTCCCCGGAGGACAGTTGGCACAGATACGCAGTATTTT.

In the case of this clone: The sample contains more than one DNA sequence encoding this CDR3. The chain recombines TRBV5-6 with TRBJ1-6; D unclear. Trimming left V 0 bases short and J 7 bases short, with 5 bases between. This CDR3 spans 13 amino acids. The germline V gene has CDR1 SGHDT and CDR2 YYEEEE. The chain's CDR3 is CASSLGRNSPLHF. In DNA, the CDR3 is TGTGCCAGCAGCTTGGGTAGGAATTCACCCCTCCACTTT.

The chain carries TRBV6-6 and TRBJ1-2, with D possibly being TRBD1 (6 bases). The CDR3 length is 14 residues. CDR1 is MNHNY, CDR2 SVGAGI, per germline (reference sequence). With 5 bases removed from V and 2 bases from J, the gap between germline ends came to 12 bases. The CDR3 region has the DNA TGTGCCAGCAGTACAGGGCCGATCAACTATGGCTACACCTTC. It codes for CASSTGPINYGYTF.

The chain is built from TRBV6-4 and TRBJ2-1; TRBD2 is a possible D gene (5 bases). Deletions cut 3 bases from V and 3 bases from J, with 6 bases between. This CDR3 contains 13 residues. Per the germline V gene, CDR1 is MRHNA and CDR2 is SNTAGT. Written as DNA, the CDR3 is TGTGCCAGCAGTGAAGACTACTACAATGAGCAGTTCTTC. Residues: CASSEDYYNEQFF.

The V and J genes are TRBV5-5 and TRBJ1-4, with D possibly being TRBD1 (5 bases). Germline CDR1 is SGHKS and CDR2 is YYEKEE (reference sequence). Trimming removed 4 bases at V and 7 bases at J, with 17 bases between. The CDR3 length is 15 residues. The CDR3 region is CASSNPEGTREKLFF. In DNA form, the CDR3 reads TGTGCCAGCAGCAACCCCGAGGGGACGCGTGAAAAACTGTTTTTT.

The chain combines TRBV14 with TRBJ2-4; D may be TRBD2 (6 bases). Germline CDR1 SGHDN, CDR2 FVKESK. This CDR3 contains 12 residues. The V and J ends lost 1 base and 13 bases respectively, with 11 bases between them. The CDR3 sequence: CASSQGDSRQYF. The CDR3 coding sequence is TGTGCCAGCAGCCAAGGGGACTCACGGCAGTACTTC.